This T cell receptor (beta chain) was recorded in a study of shared clonotypes between healthy human individuals. Study background: Sampling drew on donors who were a couple of women and three men aged 18 to 49.

It was across several immunoSEQ plates that each subset's genomic DNA was evenly split. Input per replicate PCR of unsorted PBMC was about 300 ng DNA, corresponding to about 30,000 T cell genomes. In the study's own analysis: Junction-only sequences produced by ImmunoSEQ had no quality scores, so filtering differed. The data were produced by immunoSEQ multiplex PCR, yet TCRdb's version contains in-frame clones alone and is incomplete. The V and J calls and clone size come from that table; D and trimming were worked out from the DNA. The sample includes about half a million clones, more than 75% seen only once; the top ten take roughly an eighth. The CDR3 sequence is 14 residues long. Trimming stripped 0 bases from V and 3 bases from J, with 9 bases between. Germline V lookup: CDR1 SGHRS, CDR2 YFSETQ.

Material: PBMCs. The clonotype originates from a woman aged 40-49 years in good health. Some clones in this sample may be carry-over from other donors' samples. The chain uses TRBV5-1 and TRBJ2-5; a weak D match, TRBD1 (6 bases). CDR3 nucleotide sequence: TGCGCCAGCAGCTTGGTGGCAGGGGAAGAGACCCAGTACTTC. Amino acids: CASSLVAGEETQYF.